These 10 T cell receptor beta chains originate from one sample sequenced in a study of siplizumab effects on memory and regulatory T cells. TCRdb keeps only in-frame clones here, not all; method: immunoSEQ multiplex PCR. The sample lists about 87,000 clones, 80% to 90% occurring once. Sequencing was performed on CD4+ T cells sorted from blood. All receptors come from a human donor in good health.

The rearrangement joins TRBV5-1 to TRBJ2-4; D unclear. CDR1 is SGHRS, CDR2 YFSETQ, per germline. The ends were cut back, 3 bases at V and 0 bases at J, with 10 bases in the middle. CDR3 size: 15 residues. As DNA, the CDR3 is TGCGCCAGCAGCTGGACGCCTCTAGCCAAAAACATTCAGTACTTC. This gives the protein CASSWTPLAKNIQYF.

This chain uses TRBV10-3 with TRBJ2-7; 8 bases align to TRBD1. The V gene end was trimmed by 3 bases and the J gene end by 7 bases; junction bases not matched to a gene: 5. Germline V gene sequence: CDR1 ENHRY, CDR2 SYGVKD. CDR3 length: 13 residues. The CDR3 DNA is TGTGCCATCAGTGACAGGGGGCTGGGGGAGCAGTACTTC. It translates to CAISDRGLGEQYF.

The chain combines TRBV6-4 with TRBJ2-3, with TRBD1 as a possible D gene (6 bases). CDR1 is MRHNA, CDR2 SNTAGT, per germline. Trimming removed 6 bases from V and 5 bases from J, with 12 bases in between. This CDR3 is built from 13 residues. CDR3 DNA: TGTGCCAGCAGCCAAGGGGGTTTAGATACGCAGTATTTT. Protein product: CASSQGGLDTQYF.

This clone occurred a few times. V and J are TRBV5-5 and TRBJ2-5, with D possibly being TRBD1 (5 bases). This CDR3 contains 16 residues. The V end lost 3 bases, the J end lost 0 bases, and 15 bases lay between the germline ends. The germline V gene has CDR1 SGHKS and CDR2 YYEKEE (reference sequence). The CDR3 DNA follows: TGTGCCAGCAGCTCTGGCAGGGTGGGGTACCAAGAGACCCAGTACTTC. Translating gives CASSSGRVGYQETQYF.

V and J are TRBV6-4 and TRBJ1-5; possibly TRBD1 for D (5 bases). The germline V gene has CDR1 MRHNA and CDR2 SNTAGT. CDR3 size: 13 residues. Trimming left V 8 bases short and J 4 bases short, with 12 bases between. CDR3: CASAAGPNQPQHF. The CDR3 DNA sequence: TGTGCCAGCGCCGCAGGGCCAAATCAGCCCCAGCATTTT.

This chain joins TRBV5-1 and TRBJ2-5, with 7 positions matching TRBD1. This CDR3 is built from 15 residues. Germline values: CDR1 SGHRS, CDR2 YFSETQ. V lost 3 bases and J lost 2; bases outside the gene matches: 7. The CDR3 spells CASSWAGTEQETQYF. CDR3 DNA: TGCGCCAGCAGCTGGGCCGGGACAGAGCAAGAGACCCAGTACTTC.

V gene TRBV6-5 combines with J gene TRBJ2-3; TRBD2 aligns across 8 bases. The J segment lost 5 bases and the V segment lost 5 bases, leaving 6 bases of the junction unmatched. CDR3 length: 14 residues. Germline loops: CDR1 MNHEY, CDR2 SVGAGI. The CDR3 sequence is CASSRTSSRDTQYF. The CDR3, as DNA: TGTGCCAGCAGTAGGACTAGCAGTCGAGATACGCAGTATTTT.

The J gene is TRBJ1-1, the V gene TRBV6-5, with TRBD1 identical over 7 bases. The V and J ends lost 5 bases and 3 bases, in that order; junction bases with no gene match: 6. The CDR3 is made up of 14 amino acids. CDR1 and CDR2 from the germline V gene are MNHEY and SVGAGI. The CDR3, as DNA: TGTGCCAGCAGTCGACAGGGTTCGCACACTGAAGCTTTCTTT. Encoded protein: CASSRQGSHTEAFF.

The chain employs TRBV9 and TRBJ2-5; 11 bases map to TRBD2. Trimming removed 3 bases from V and 4 bases from J; junction bases left unmatched: 2. The CDR3 has 14 residues. CDR1 and CDR2 from the germline V gene are SGDLS and YYNGEE. CDR3 loop: CASSGTSGSETQYF. CDR3 in DNA: TGTGCCAGCAGCGGGACTAGCGGGTCAGAGACCCAGTACTTC. Looking up the rest from reference TRBV9 and TRBJ2-5 gives the full variable domain: DSGVTQTPKHLITATGQRVTLRCSPRSGDLSVYWYQQSLDQGLQFLIQYYNGEERAKGNILERFSAQQFPDLHSELNLSSLELGDSALYFCASSGTSGSETQYFGPGTRLLVL.

The chain carries TRBV5-1 and TRBJ2-1; a weak D match, TRBD2 (5 bases). Per germline, CDR1 SGHRS and CDR2 YFSETQ. The CDR3 has 15 residues. V was clipped by 4 bases and J by 3 bases, with 14 bases between them. The CDR3 reads CASSVSSGVYNEQFF. The CDR3 bases are TGCGCCAGCAGCGTGAGCAGCGGAGTCTACAATGAGCAGTTCTTC.